The clone carrying this T cell receptor beta chain appeared a few times. Antigen: not known. The data belong to a study of vaccination and CD4 T cells after COVID-19. General study findings and limits: Among those convalescent, a median approximately 83% of reactive clones emerged solely post-vaccination.

Treatment described: roughly 11-day PBMC culture with coronavirus spike peptide pools or control peptides (ViraFEST assay). Those CD4+ T cells from the unexposed donor predate the COVID-19 pandemic (2011-2018). Cultured CD4+ T cell DNA was sequenced using the Oncomine TCR Beta short-read assay. TCRdb used MiXCR to reprocess the PCR reads, holding one entry per CDR3 protein. The repertoire holds 7,500 to 9,000 distinct CDR3 sequences, 39% seen once, with around 15% in the top ten. This clonotype was obtained from a human donor in good health. The specimen was CD4+ T cells from blood, cultured in vitro.

The CDR3: CASSLAYRQTTDTQYF. The CDR3 DNA reads as TGTGCCAGCAGCTTAGCGTATCGCCAGACCACAGATACGCAGTATTTT. J is TRBJ2-3 and V is TRBV7-8; no reliable D call. Per the germline V gene, CDR1 is SGHVS and CDR2 is FQNEAQ. The CDR3 extends over 16 amino acids. Trimming shortened V by 0 bases and J by 2 bases, and 12 bases separated the two germline ends.